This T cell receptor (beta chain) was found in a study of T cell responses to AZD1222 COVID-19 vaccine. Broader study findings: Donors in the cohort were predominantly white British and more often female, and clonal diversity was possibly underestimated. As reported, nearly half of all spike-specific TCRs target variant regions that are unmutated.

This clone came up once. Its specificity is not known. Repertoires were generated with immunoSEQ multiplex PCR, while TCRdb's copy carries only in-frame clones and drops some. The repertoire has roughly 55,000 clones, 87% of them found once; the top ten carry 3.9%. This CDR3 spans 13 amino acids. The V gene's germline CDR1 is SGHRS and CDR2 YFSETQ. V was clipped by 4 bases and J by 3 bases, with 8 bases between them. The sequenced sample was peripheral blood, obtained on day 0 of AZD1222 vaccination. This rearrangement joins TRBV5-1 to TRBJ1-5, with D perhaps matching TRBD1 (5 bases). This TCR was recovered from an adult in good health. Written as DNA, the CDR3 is TGCGCCAGCAGCGAAGGGACCAATCAGCCCCAGCATTTT. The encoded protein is CASSEGTNQPQHF.